The TCR beta chain under discussion was sequenced for a study of blood T cell repertoires in COVID-19 (dated by TCRdb to the early 2020s). About the investigation overall: The collaborator samples originated in the United States, Italy and Spain and spanned the acute and convalescent phases of COVID-19. The material from the prospective study consisted of cDNA or gDNA derived from T cells, B-cell-depleted T cells, or PBMCs. The dataset comprised deeply sampled blood TCRbeta repertoires from subjects exposed to, actively infected with, or recovered from COVID-19. The repertoires were made available in a free public database intended to serve as a resource for research on the immune response to SARS-CoV-2. The samples were drawn from the first 160 participants of the ongoing ImmuneRACE study and from some 1,300 subjects provided by 6 global collaborators. A de-identified subject ID, COVID-19 status, age in years and sex were almost always included in the sample metadata. Where available, HLA class I and class II types were obtained from metadata supplied by the sample provider rather than from assay-based typing.

As regards this clone: This clone's antigen is unknown. There are no base qualities to consult, and no much larger clone falls within one base.

What the work shows at the level of the full study, not this receptor alone: The amount of clinical and demographic metadata varied by source and participant and was provided uncurated.

In the prospective study, participants were about 18 to 90 years old, resided in 25 or so geographic areas of the United States, and were enrolled through a virtual design. To assign participants to cohorts, the prospective study relied on clinical history that participants themselves reported in a screening survey and a study questionnaire. ImmuneRACE Cohort 3 recovered participants were defined by two consecutive negative NP/OP PCR tests, healthcare professional clearance, or symptom resolution. Mobile phlebotomists in the prospective study collected whole blood, serum and a nasopharyngeal or oropharyngeal swab from every participant. Over a 2-month period, participants in the prospective study had the option of providing additional blood draws and questionnaires. Prospective study blood samples were shipped either frozen or at room temperature before DNA extraction. The immunoSEQ Assay, a bias-controlled multiplex PCR, was used to amplify TCRbeta CDR3 regions from genomic DNA. In the paper's pipeline: The number of nucleated cells in each sample was estimated by amplification of reference gene primers within the assay. To quantify the absolute abundance of each unique TCRbeta CDR3 rearrangement, sequence reads were collapsed and filtered. For each sample, productive Simpson clonality was calculated as the square root of Simpson's diversity index over productive rearrangements. As stored in TCRdb, this immuneACCESS dataset retains in-frame rearrangements with V and J assigned. A fraction of the clones does not appear; measured against another copy, unresolved V genes explain less than half of the discrepancy, and the remainder lacks a known reason. V, J and clone size are those of that table, while D and trimming were read from the DNA. The sample table shows 320,000 or so clones, and about 89% are seen once. The ten largest account for around 4.8% of the sample.

The TCR comes from a man aged 55 to 69 who had recovered from COVID-19. Sequenced input: PBMCs or T cells enriched from blood (not recorded which).

The CDR3 amino acid sequence is: CASSQVVRGVQPQHF. Here is the DNA: TGCGCCAGCAGCCAAGTAGTCAGGGGGGTACAGCCCCAGCATTTT. The rearrangement combines TRBV4-1 with TRBJ1-5; the junction holds 7 bases that match TRBD1. The CDR3 has 15 amino acids, counting the end cysteine and phenylalanine. Of all the DNA, just the CDR3 is kept, 45 bases in frame from base 1. Relative to germline, V is missing 1 base and J is missing 7 bases, with 7 bases of the junction outside any gene match. Via the germline V gene, CDR1 is MGHRA and CDR2 YSYEKL.